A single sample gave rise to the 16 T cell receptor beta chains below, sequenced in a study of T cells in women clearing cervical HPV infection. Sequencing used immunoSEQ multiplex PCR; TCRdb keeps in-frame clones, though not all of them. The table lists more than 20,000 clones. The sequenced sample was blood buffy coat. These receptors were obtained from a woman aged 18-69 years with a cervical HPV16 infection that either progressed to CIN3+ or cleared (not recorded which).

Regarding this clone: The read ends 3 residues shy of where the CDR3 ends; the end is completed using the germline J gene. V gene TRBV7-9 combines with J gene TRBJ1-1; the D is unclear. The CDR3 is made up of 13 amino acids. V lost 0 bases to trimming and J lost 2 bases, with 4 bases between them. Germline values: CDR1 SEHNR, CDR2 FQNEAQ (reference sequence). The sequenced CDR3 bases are TGTGCCAGCAGCTTAGCAGCAAACACTGAA. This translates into CASSLAANTE. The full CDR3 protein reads CASSLAANTEAFF.

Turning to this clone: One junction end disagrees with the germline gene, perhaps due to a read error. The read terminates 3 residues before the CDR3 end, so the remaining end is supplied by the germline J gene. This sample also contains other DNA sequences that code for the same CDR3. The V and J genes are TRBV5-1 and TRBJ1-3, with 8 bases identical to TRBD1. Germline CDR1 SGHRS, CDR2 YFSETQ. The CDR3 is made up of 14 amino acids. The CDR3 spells CASSQDRAGNTIYF. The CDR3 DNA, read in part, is TGCGCCAGCAGCCAGGACAGGGCTGGAAACACG.

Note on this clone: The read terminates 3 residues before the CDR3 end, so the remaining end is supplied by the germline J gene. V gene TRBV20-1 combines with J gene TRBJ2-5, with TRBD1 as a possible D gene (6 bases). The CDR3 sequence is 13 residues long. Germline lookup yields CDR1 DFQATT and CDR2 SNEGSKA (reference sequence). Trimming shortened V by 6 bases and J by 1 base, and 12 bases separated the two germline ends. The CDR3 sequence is CSAKGVTQETQYF. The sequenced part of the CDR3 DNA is TGCAGTGCAAAGGGGGTGACCCAAGAGACC.

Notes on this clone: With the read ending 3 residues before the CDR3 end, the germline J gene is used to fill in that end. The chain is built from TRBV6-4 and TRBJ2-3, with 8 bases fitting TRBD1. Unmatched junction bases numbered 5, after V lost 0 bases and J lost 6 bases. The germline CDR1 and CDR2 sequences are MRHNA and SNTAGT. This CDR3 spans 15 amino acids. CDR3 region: CASSDSAGGADTQYF. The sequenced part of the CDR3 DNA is TGTGCCAGCAGTGACTCGGCAGGGGGCGCGGATACG.

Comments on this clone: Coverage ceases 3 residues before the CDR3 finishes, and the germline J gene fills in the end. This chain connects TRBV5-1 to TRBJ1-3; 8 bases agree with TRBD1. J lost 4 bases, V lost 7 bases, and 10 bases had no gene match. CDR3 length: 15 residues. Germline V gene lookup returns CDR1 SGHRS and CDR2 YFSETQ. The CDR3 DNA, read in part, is TGCGCCAGCGCCAATGGACAGGGAACAGGAAACACC. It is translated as CASANGQGTGNT. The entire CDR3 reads CASANGQGTGNTIYF.

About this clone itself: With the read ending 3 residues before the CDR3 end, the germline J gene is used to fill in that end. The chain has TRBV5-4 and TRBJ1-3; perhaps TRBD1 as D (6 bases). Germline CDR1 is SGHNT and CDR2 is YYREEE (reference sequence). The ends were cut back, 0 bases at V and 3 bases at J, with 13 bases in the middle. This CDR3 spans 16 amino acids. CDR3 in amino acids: CASSLDQGQIGNTIYF. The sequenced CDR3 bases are TGTGCCAGCAGCTTGGACCAGGGACAAATTGGAAACACC.

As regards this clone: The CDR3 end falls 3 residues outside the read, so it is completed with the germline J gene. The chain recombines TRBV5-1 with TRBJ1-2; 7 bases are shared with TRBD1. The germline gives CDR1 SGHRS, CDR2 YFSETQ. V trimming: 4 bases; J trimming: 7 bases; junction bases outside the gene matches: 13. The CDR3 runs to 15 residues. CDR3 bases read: TGCGCCAGCAGCCTTGAACCTACAGGGGCCGGTGGC. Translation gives CASSLEPTGAGG. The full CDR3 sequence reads CASSLEPTGAGGYTF. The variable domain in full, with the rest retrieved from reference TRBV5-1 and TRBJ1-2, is KAGVTQTPRYLIKTRGQQVTLSCSPISGHRSVSWYQQTPGQGLQFLFEYFSETQRNKGNFPGRFSGRQFSNSRSEMNVSTLELGDSALYLCASSLEPTGAGGYTFGSGTRLTVV.

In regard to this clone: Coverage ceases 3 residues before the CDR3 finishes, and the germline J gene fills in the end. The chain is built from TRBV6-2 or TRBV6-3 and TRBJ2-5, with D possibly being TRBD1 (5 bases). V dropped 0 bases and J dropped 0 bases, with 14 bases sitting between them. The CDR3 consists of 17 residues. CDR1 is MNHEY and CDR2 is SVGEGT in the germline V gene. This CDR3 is CASSYSTKHRHQETQYF. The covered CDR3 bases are TGTGCCAGCAGTTACTCGACAAAACACAGGCACCAAGAGACC.

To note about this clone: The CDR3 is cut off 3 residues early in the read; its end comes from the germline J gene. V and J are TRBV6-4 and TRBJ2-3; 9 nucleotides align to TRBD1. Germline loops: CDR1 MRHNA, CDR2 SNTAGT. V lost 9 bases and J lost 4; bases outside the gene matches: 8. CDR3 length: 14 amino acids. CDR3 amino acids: CASSGDRDSDTQYF. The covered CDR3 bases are TGTGCCAGTTCCGGGGACAGGGATTCAGATACG.

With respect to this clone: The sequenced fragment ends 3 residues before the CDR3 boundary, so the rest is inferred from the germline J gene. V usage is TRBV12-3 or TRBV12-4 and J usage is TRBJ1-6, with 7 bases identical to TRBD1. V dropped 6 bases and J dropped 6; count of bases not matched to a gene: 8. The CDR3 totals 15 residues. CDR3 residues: CASRTSRGINSPLHF. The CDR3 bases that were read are TGTGCCAGCAGAACAAGCAGGGGGATTAATTCACCC.

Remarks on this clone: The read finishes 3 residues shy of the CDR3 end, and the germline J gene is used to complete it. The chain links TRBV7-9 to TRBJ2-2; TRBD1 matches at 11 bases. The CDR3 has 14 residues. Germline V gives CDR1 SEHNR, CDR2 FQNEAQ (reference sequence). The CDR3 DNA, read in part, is TGTGCCAGCAGCCCGGGACAGGGGGGCGAAAAG. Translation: CASSPGQGGEK. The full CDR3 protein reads CASSPGQGGEKLFF. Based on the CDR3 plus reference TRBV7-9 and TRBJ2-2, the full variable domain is DTGVSQNPRHKITKRGQNVTFRCDPISEHNRLYWYRQTLGQGPEFLTYFQNEAQLEKSRLLSDRFSAERPKGSFSTLEIQRTEQGDSAMYLCASSPGQGGEKLFFGEGSRLTVL.

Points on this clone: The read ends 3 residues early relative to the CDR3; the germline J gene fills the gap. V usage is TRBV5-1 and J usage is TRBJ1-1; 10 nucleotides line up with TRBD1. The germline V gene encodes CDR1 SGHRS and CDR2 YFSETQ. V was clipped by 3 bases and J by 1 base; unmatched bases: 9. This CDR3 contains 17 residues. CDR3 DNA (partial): TGCGCCAGCAGCTCCCCGACAGGGGGCAGTTCGAACACTGAA. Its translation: CASSSPTGGSSNTE. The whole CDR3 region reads CASSSPTGGSSNTEAFF.

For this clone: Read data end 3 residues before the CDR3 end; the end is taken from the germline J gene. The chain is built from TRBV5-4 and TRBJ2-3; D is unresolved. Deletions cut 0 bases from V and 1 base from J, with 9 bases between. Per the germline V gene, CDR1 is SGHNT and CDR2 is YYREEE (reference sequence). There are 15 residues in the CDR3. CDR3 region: CASSLDRRGTDTQYF. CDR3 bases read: TGTGCCAGCAGCTTGGATCGACGGGGCACAGATACG.

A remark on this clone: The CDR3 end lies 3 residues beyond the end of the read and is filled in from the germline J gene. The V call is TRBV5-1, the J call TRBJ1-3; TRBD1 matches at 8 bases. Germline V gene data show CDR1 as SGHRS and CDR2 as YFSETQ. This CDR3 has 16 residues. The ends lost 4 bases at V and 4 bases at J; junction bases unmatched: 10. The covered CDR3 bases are TGCGCCAGCAGCCTGGACAGGGCAGATAGGGGAAACACC. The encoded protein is CASSLDRADRGNT. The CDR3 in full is CASSLDRADRGNTIYF.

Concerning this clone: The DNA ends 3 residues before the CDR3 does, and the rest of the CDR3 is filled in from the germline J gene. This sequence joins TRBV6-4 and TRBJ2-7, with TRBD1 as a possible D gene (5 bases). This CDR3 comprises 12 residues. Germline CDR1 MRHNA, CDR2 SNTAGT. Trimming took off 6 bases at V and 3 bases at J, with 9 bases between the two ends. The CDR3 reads CASRDGHYEQYF. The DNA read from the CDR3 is TGTGCCAGCAGGGACGGACACTACGAG.

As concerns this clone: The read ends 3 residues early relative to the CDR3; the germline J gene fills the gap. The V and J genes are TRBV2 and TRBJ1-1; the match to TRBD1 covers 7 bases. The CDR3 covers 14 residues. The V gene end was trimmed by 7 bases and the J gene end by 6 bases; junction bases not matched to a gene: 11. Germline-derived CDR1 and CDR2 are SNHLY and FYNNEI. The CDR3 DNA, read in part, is TGTGCCAGCATGCTAGGGGGCAGAAGGGCTGAA. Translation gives CASMLGGRRAE. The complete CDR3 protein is CASMLGGRRAEAFF.